This T cell receptor beta chain was captured by sequencing in a study of cytotoxic CD8 clonotypes in ibrutinib-treated CLL. Findings of the study overall: Public clonotypes (which were uncommon) either contracted or remained stable on treatment.

A note on this clone: No antigen is known for it.

V lost 10 bases and J lost 3, with 9 bases in between. The CDR3 length is 11 residues. Germline lookup yields CDR1 MNHNS and CDR2 SASEGT. Sequenced by immunoSEQ multiplex PCR; TCRdb stores in-frame clones only, minus some. The sample records roughly 70,000 clones, 90% being singletons. The specimen comprised PBMCs, sampled after 12 months of ibrutinib treatment. The TCR originated in a human donor with chronic lymphocytic leukemia. The chain combines TRBV6-1 with TRBJ1-2; tentatively, D is TRBD1 (6 bases). CDR3 sequence (DNA): TGTGCCACAGGGGAGTACTATGGCTACACCTTC. Residues: CATGEYYGYTF.